This T cell receptor beta chain was found in a study of blood T cell repertoires in COVID-19. On the study more broadly: Acute and convalescent COVID-19 samples came from the United States, Italy and Spain. From T cells, B-cell-depleted T cells, or PBMCs came the material, which was cDNA or gDNA.

During the 2 weeks before they entered the study, exposed participants had met someone with a PCR-confirmed or clinician-diagnosed COVID-19 case. The method was immunoSEQ multiplex PCR; TCRdb's version includes in-frame clones alone and lacks a portion of them. The sample yields more than 300,000 clones, 90% to 95% seen once. CDR1 and CDR2 from the germline V gene are SGHRS and YFSETQ. The CDR3 runs to 14 residues. V shed 3 bases and J shed 4 bases, with 13 bases lying between them. The source material was PBMCs or T cells enriched from blood (not recorded which). The receptor's source is a woman younger than 45 who had been exposed to COVID-19. This chain connects TRBV5-1 to TRBJ2-5; possible D gene TRBD1, 6 bases. CDR3 sequence: CASSSAGRGETQYF. For the CDR3, the DNA is TGCGCCAGCAGCTCGGCAGGCAGGGGAGAGACCCAGTACTTC.